This T cell receptor beta chain was sequenced during a study of T cells after yellow fever vaccination. Findings and limits, study-wide: Among primary-vaccination clones, most reappeared after the booster, at approximately 96% for CD4 and roughly 90% for CD8.

MiXCR, run by TCRdb on the 5' RACE reads, gives a single entry per CDR3 protein. This sample has a few hundred thousand distinct CDR3 sequences, with 17% found just once. A few counts support this clonotype. Its antigen is unidentified. Germline lookup yields CDR1 SGHDT and CDR2 YYEEEE. This CDR3 spans 15 amino acids. V was cut by 4 bases and J by 1 base, with 15 bases left in between. The specimen comprised PBMCs, sampled around 5 days after the first yellow fever vaccination. The chain carries TRBV5-6 and TRBJ2-7; either TRBD1 or TRBD2 may supply D (5 bases each). The source is a man aged 18-30 years who received the YFV17D yellow fever vaccine. CDR3 residues: CASSPGARGSYEQYF. The CDR3 nucleotides read TGTGCCAGCAGCCCCGGGGCTCGCGGTTCCTACGAGCAGTACTTC.